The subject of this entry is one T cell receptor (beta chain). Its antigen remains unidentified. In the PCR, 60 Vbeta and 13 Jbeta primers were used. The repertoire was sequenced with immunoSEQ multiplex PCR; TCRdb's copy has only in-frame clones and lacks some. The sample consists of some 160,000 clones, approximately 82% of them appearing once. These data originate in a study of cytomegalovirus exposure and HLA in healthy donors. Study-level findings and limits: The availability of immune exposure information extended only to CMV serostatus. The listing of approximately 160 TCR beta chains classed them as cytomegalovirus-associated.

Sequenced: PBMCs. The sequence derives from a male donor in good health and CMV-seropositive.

The CDR3 here is CASSFYGGSSYEQYF. In DNA, the CDR3 is TGCGCCAGCAGCTTCTACGGCGGGAGCTCCTACGAGCAGTACTTC. The chain uses TRBV5-1 and TRBJ2-7, with 7 nucleotides matching TRBD2. The CDR3 spans 15 residues. V was pared by 2 bases and J by 0 bases, with 5 bases of the junction left unmatched. Germline V gene data show CDR1 as SGHRS and CDR2 as YFSETQ.